These 19 T cell receptor beta chains were all obtained from the same sample, sequenced in a study of T cell responses to AZD1222 COVID-19 vaccine (TCRdb year 2021). The sample's time point label is to be understood as: baseline before first vaccination. Receptors were amplified or captured by the immunoSEQ multiplex PCR assay. TCRdb re-hosts the immuneACCESS table, in-frame sequences only. Its copies lack some clones; in the studies checked, an unresolved V gene accounts for under half of them, and the cause for the rest is not known. The sample profile shows 150,000 or so clones; under 95% of them were found once. About 2.1% of the sample is held by the ten biggest clonotypes. The sequences come from peripheral blood, collected on day 0 of AZD1222 vaccination. The receptor source for this set is an adult in good health.

The chain uses TRBV28 and TRBJ2-7, with 7 bases fitting TRBD2. Trimming removed 6 bases from V and 0 bases from J; junction bases left unmatched: 5. This CDR3 comprises 14 residues. Germline V gives CDR1 MDHEN, CDR2 SYDVKM. CDR3 bases: TGTGCCAGCAGGGAGCGGGGTCGCTCCTACGAGCAGTACTTC. Translation: CASRERGRSYEQYF.

The chain has TRBV29-1 and TRBJ1-2, with D perhaps matching TRBD1 (6 bases). There are 12 residues in the CDR3. Trimming cost V 4 bases and J 5 bases, with 11 bases left between them. Germline-derived CDR1 and CDR2 are SQVTM and ANQGSEA. CDR3 in amino acids: CSVVGGRYGYTF. The CDR3 DNA is TGCAGCGTTGTGGGGGGGCGGTATGGCTACACCTTC.

The V gene is TRBV7-9, the J gene TRBJ1-1; D not resolved. Trimming left V 1 base short and J 3 bases short, with 9 bases between. The V gene's germline CDR1 is SEHNR and CDR2 FQNEAQ (reference sequence). This CDR3 spans 14 amino acids. The CDR3 region is CASSLGRQHTEAFF. The DNA of the CDR3 is TGTGCCAGCAGCTTAGGTCGTCAGCACACTGAAGCTTTCTTT.

This chain links TRBV3-1 (or the pseudogene TRBV3-2) with TRBJ1-1; possibly TRBD1 for D (5 bases). The CDR3 contains 13 residues. The germline CDR1 and CDR2 sequences are LGHDT and YNNKEL (reference sequence). V was shortened by 9 bases and J by 2 bases, with 13 bases between the two germline ends. DNA for the CDR3: TGTGCCAGGGGGGGGTCTCCTAACACTGAAGCTTTCTTT. Amino acid sequence: CARGGSPNTEAFF.

This clone appeared a single time. J is TRBJ2-2 and V is TRBV7-2; D uncertain. The germline V and J ends were trimmed by 5 bases and 1 base, with 8 bases remaining between them. CDR1 is SGHTA, CDR2 FQGNSA, per germline. The CDR3 length is 14 residues. In DNA, the CDR3 is TGTGCCAGCAGCCCTCCTTGGAACACCGGGGAGCTGTTTTTT. Its protein product is CASSPPWNTGELFF.

The rearrangement uses TRBV18 and TRBJ2-5, with 7 bases that match TRBD1. With 3 bases clipped from V and 5 bases from J, the junction kept 9 bases outside the gene matches. This CDR3 is 15 amino acids long. Germline V gene sequence: CDR1 KGHSH, CDR2 LQKENI. CDR3: CASSPPSGGRETQYF. CDR3 nucleotides: TGTGCCAGCTCACCCCCCTCAGGGGGAAGGGAGACCCAGTACTTC.

The chain carries TRBV19 and TRBJ2-3, with D perhaps assigned TRBD1 or TRBD2 (5 bases each). The CDR3 length is 16 residues. The germline gives CDR1 LNHDA, CDR2 SQIVND (reference sequence). V dropped 6 bases and J dropped 6 bases, with 22 bases sitting between them. The CDR3 DNA sequence: TGTGCCAGTAGAAAAGTCCGGGACGGGGCCCACGATACGCAGTATTTT. Its protein product is CASRKVRDGAHDTQYF.

This rearrangement joins TRBV3-1 (or the pseudogene TRBV3-2) to TRBJ1-2; maybe TRBD1 (5 bases). Germline V gives CDR1 LGHDT, CDR2 YNNKEL (reference sequence). V dropped 4 bases and J dropped 6 bases, with 12 bases sitting between them. The CDR3 length is 13 residues. CDR3 amino acids: CASSPRGRDGYTF. The CDR3 DNA reads TGTGCCAGCAGCCCGAGGGGTCGGGATGGCTACACCTTC.

The chain joins TRBV11-3 to TRBJ2-1, with 10 positions matching TRBD2. Per the germline V gene, CDR1 is SGHNT and CDR2 is YENEEA. Trimming took 5 bases from V and 7 from J; bases not matched to a gene: 8. This CDR3 region has 15 residues. The CDR3 coding sequence is TGTGCCAGCAGCCTTAGGACTAGCGGATGGAATGAGCAGTTCTTC. It encodes CASSLRTSGWNEQFF.

This clone was observed once. The chain combines TRBV2 with TRBJ1-2; TRBD1 aligns across 7 bases. The length of the CDR3 is 17 residues. The trim removed 5 bases at V and 0 bases at J, leaving 12 bases unmatched. Germline loops: CDR1 SNHLY, CDR2 FYNNEI. The CDR3 nucleotides read TGTGCCAGCAGTACCTCAAATACAGGGGCCACTAACTATGGCTACACCTTC. Protein sequence: CASSTSNTGATNYGYTF.

V is TRBV6-5 and J is TRBJ1-4; D unclear. The germline gives CDR1 MNHEY, CDR2 SVGAGI. The CDR3 has 15 amino acids. V lost 5 bases and J lost 0, with 10 bases in between. As DNA, the CDR3 is TGTGCCAGCAGTCCTCAGAGTGCAACTAATGAAAAACTGTTTTTT. Its protein product is CASSPQSATNEKLFF.

CDR3 bases: TGTGCCTGGGCTGCCATCCATCGTAATGAAAAACTGTTTTTT. Encoded protein: CAWAAIHRNEKLFF. The chain combines TRBV30 with TRBJ1-4; no reliable D call. From germline, CDR1 is GTSNPN and CDR2 SVGIG (reference sequence). V was shortened by 5 bases and J by 4 bases, with 14 bases between the two germline ends. The CDR3 runs to 14 residues.

The chain has TRBV6-6 and TRBJ2-5, with a possible D match to TRBD2 (6 bases). Trimming stripped 5 bases from V and 7 bases from J, with 23 bases between. The CDR3 length is 16 residues. CDR1 is MNHNY, CDR2 SVGAGI, per germline (reference sequence). Here the CDR3 DNA reads TGTGCCAGCAGTCGAGGGGTTAGCGGTGCTCAGTGGACCCAGTACTTC. This sequence encodes CASSRGVSGAQWTQYF.

V is TRBV7-9 and J is TRBJ1-1; no definite D call. The CDR3 consists of 14 residues. The ends were cut back, 4 bases at V and 2 bases at J, with 11 bases in the middle. Germline loops: CDR1 SEHNR, CDR2 FQNEAQ (reference sequence). DNA of the CDR3: TGTGCCAGCAGCTATATGGGCGCTAACACTGAAGCTTTCTTT. Encoded protein: CASSYMGANTEAFF. Variable domain in full (rest from reference TRBV7-9 and TRBJ1-1): DTGVSQNPRHKITKRGQNVTFRCDPISEHNRLYWYRQTLGQGPEFLTYFQNEAQLEKSRLLSDRFSAERPKGSFSTLEIQRTEQGDSAMYLCASSYMGANTEAFFGQGTRLTVV.

The rearrangement links TRBV18 to TRBJ1-2, with TRBD1 matching 8 bases. V shed 2 bases and J 5 bases; nucleotides not matched to a gene: 10. CDR1 KGHSH and CDR2 LQKENI come from the germline V gene. CDR3 size: 16 residues. The CDR3 loop reads CASSPKGQGALYGYTF. CDR3 nucleotide sequence: TGTGCCAGCTCACCAAAAGGACAGGGCGCTCTTTATGGCTACACCTTC. The full variable domain, with the rest looked up from reference TRBV18 and TRBJ1-2, is NAGVMQNPRHLVRRRGQEARLRCSPMKGHSHVYWYRQLPEEGLKFMVYLQKENIIDESGMPKERFSAEFPKEGPSILRIQQVVRGDSAAYFCASSPKGQGALYGYTFGSGTRLTVV.

The rearrangement joins TRBV15 to TRBJ1-1, with D unresolved. Germline loops: CDR1 LNHNV, CDR2 YYDKDF (reference sequence). The CDR3 has 14 amino acids. Trimming left V 0 bases short and J 5 bases short, with 10 bases between. CDR3 DNA sequence: TGTGCCACCAGCAGAGACCGAAGCGGGACTGAAGCTTTCTTT. It specifies CATSRDRSGTEAFF.

The table lists this clone with a count of one. The rearrangement uses TRBV7-8 and TRBJ1-5; D gene uncertain. The V end lost 5 bases, the J end lost 5 bases, and 10 bases lay between the germline ends. CDR1 is SGHVS and CDR2 is FQNEAQ in the germline V gene. The CDR3 contains 13 residues. CDR3 amino acids: CASSPATDQPQHF. In DNA, the CDR3 is TGTGCCAGCAGCCCTGCCACGGATCAGCCCCAGCATTTT.

This clone was detected once. Other nucleotide sequences from this sample produce the same CDR3. This sequence joins TRBV4-3 and TRBJ2-7; 10 bases agree with TRBD1. The ends lost 4 bases at V and 3 bases at J; junction bases unmatched: 3. The CDR3 sequence is 14 residues long. Per germline, CDR1 LGHNA and CDR2 YSLEER. CDR3: CASSPRTGGYEQYF. CDR3 bases: TGCGCCAGCAGCCCGAGGACAGGGGGCTACGAGCAGTACTTC.

The chain carries TRBV28 and TRBJ1-1; 10 bases align to TRBD1. The V gene's germline CDR1 is MDHEN and CDR2 SYDVKM. The CDR3 loop spans 15 amino acids. The junction had 7 bases not matched to a gene; V was cut back by 4 bases and J by 5 bases. The CDR3 here is CASSSPGTGETEAFF. For the CDR3, the DNA is TGTGCCAGCAGTTCCCCCGGGACAGGGGAGACTGAAGCTTTCTTT.